Below, 7 T cell receptor beta chains from the same sample are listed, as sequenced in a study of neurological immune-mediated disorders. TCRdb re-derived calls from the 5' RACE reads in MiXCR, one entry per CDR3 protein. Counted here are 70,000 or so distinct CDR3 sequences, 2.5% to 4% occurring once; the ten biggest clones make up 4.5% to 6.5%. What was sequenced was PBMCs. Every receptor here comes from a woman aged 50 to 60 with multiple sclerosis.

This clonotype was counted many times. The chain has TRBV12-3 or TRBV12-4 and TRBJ2-2, with 7 bases aligning to TRBD2. CDR3 length equals 14 residues. V lost 3 bases and J lost 5; bases outside the gene matches: 3. CDR3 region: CASSFWEGTGELFF. Here the CDR3 DNA reads TGTGCCAGCAGTTTTTGGGAGGGGACCGGGGAGCTGTTTTTT.

This clonotype was observed many times. In DNA form, the CDR3 reads TGCAGCGTTGGACCCCTTAGCGGGGTCTCCTACAATGAGCAGTTCTTC. Protein sequence: CSVGPLSGVSYNEQFF. The V gene is TRBV29-1, the J gene TRBJ2-1; TRBD2 matches at 8 bases. V was pared by 4 bases and J by 0 bases, with 8 bases of the junction left unmatched. CDR3 size: 16 residues. From germline, CDR1 is SQVTM and CDR2 ANQGSEA.

This clonotype was seen repeatedly, ten times or more. The genes are TRBV24-1 and TRBJ2-1; 8 bases are shared with TRBD1. There are 15 residues in the CDR3. Per the germline V gene, CDR1 is KGHDR and CDR2 is SFDVKD. The V gene end was trimmed by 2 bases and the J gene end by 8 bases; junction bases not matched to a gene: 7. The CDR3 region has the DNA TGTGCCACCAGTGATTATGTACAGGGGGGAGATGAGCAGTTCTTC. This codes for CATSDYVQGGDEQFF.

This clonotype was counted ten times or more. The chain links TRBV4-3 to TRBJ2-1; maybe TRBD2 (5 bases). The CDR3 sequence is 16 residues long. V lost 2 bases to trimming and J lost 0 bases, with 11 bases between them. Germline values: CDR1 LGHNA, CDR2 YSLEER. CDR3 residues: CASSQSGWSSYNEQFF. CDR3 coding DNA: TGCGCCAGCAGCCAAAGCGGTTGGAGCTCCTACAATGAGCAGTTCTTC.

Ten or more counts support this clonotype. The chain joins TRBV12-3 or TRBV12-4 to TRBJ2-2; 12 nucleotides match TRBD2. The V gene end was trimmed by 7 bases and the J gene end by 0 bases; junction bases not matched to a gene: 9. This CDR3 contains 18 residues. CDR3 amino acids: CASNRLAGVQSNTGELFF. The DNA of the CDR3 is TGTGCCAGCAACCGACTAGCGGGGGTCCAATCGAACACCGGGGAGCTGTTTTTT.

The gene calls are TRBV5-1 and TRBJ2-1, with 7 positions matching TRBD2. The CDR3 loop spans 15 amino acids. V was pared by 6 bases and J by 6 bases, with 12 bases of the junction left unmatched. Germline V gene data show CDR1 as SGHRS and CDR2 as YFSETQ. The CDR3 spells CASNQSPGGLNEQFF. The CDR3 bases are TGCGCCAGCAACCAGTCCCCGGGAGGCCTCAATGAGCAGTTCTTC.

This clonotype was found many times. DNA of the CDR3: TGCAGTGCTCAGTGGGTGGATCAGCCCCAGCATTTT. Its protein product is CSAQWVDQPQHF. The chain has TRBV20-1 and TRBJ1-5; D unresolved. In germline, CDR1 is DFQATT, CDR2 SNEGSKA (reference sequence). V gave up 5 bases and J gave up 5 bases, with 10 bases separating them. This CDR3 spans 12 amino acids.